This T cell receptor (beta chain) comes out of a study of long-term antiretroviral therapy in people with HIV. Findings of the study overall: Diversity went up after ART and still fell short of transplant donor controls. Repertoires in HIV (unlike those of controls) had narrower CDR3 length ranges. Pre-ART expanded clones dominated the repertoire at every time point.

Each HIV participant was treated in the United States. Survey level was the resolution at which the v3.0 immunoSEQ assay ran. Assay: immunoSEQ multiplex PCR; the TCRdb copy retains only in-frame clones and omits some. The sample holds around 38,000 clones, 94% seen once. This clone was seen only once. As yet, its antigen is unknown. The V end lost 8 bases, the J end lost 10 bases, and 15 bases lay between the germline ends. The CDR3 covers 13 residues. Germline V lookup: CDR1 PRHDT, CDR2 FYEKMQ (reference sequence). The chain couples TRBV13 to TRBJ1-6, with no clear D. The input for sequencing was unsorted PBMCs, taken almost 9.5 years after starting antiretroviral therapy. The source is a man aged 30 to 39 with HIV. CDR3 DNA sequence: TGTGCCAGCGGTGCTCTCTCCTCGTCACCCCTCCACTTT. It is translated as CASGALSSSPLHF.